The present T cell receptor beta chain was sequenced within a study of regulatory and conventional T cells in RAG deficiency. Per the germline V gene, CDR1 is SNHLY and CDR2 is FYNNEI. This CDR3 has 13 amino acids. Blood CD4+ CD25-low CD127-high conventional T cells supplied the genomic DNA template. A note on this clone: The antigen is not known. Relative to the germline gene, one junction end is altered; a read error may explain this.

Study-wide findings and caveats: Control T-cell subsets had markedly higher Shannon entropy and lower Simpson indices than RAG-deficient patients. Omenn CD25-high CD127-low cells may be activated cells, not true Tregs.

The protocol was immunoSEQ multiplex PCR, while the TCRdb copy is restricted to in-frame clones and leaves out a portion. The table lists around 29,000 clones, 90% to 97% of them singletons. These records were also assigned to another study, of regulatory T cells. This second study notes: Amplification used 52 TRBV primers and 13 TRBJ primers. Skewed V and J usage and few unique V-J pairs marked patient repertoires, most in Tregs.

The source is a human donor in good health. This chain uses TRBV2 with TRBJ1-1; D is uncertain. The sequenced sample was CD25- CD4+ T cells sorted from blood. The CDR3 sequence: CASRIILNSEAFF. The CDR3 bases are TGTGCCAGCAGGATAATTCTAAACAGTGAAGCTTTCTTT.